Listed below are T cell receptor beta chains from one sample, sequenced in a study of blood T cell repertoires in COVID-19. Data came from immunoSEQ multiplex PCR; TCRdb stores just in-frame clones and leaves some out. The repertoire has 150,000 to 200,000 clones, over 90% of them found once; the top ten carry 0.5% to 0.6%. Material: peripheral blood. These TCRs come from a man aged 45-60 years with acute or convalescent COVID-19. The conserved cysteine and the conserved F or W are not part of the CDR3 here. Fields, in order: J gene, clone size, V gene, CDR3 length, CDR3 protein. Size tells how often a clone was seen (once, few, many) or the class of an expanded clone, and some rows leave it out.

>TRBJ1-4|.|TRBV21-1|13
AIPGQLATNEKLF
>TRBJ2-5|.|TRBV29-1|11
SATGAGSETQY
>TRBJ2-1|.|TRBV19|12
ASSGGEGWDEQF
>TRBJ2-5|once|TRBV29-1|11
SVEGDSQETQY
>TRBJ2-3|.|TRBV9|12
ASSAPIPRSMQY
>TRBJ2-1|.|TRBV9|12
ASTPYFRDNEQF
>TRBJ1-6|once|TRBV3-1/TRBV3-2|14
ASSPAWGTEFSPLH
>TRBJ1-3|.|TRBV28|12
ASRPTGEGNTIY
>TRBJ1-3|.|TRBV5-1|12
ASSPQGSGNTIY
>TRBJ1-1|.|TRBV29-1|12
SVSPQGRGTEAF
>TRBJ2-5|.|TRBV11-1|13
ASRSSGGGQETQY
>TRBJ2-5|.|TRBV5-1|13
ASSLGDRRQETQY
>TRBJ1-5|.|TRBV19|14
ASSIRSVYSNQPQH
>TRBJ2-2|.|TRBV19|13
ASSTERLNTGELF
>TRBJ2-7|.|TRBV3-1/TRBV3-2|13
ASSPWTSYHNEQY
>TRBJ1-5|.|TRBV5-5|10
ASSWGDQPQH
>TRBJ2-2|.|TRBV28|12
ASRWGVNTGELF
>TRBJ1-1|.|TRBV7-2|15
ASSLFHGAFVSTEAF
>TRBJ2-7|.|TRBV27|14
ASSFRAQGVLDEQY
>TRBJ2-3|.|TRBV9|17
ASSVAGPFPDLPTDTQY
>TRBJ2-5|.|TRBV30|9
ACAGVETQY
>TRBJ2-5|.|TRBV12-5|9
ASGLAGTQY
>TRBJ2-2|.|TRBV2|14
ASSEGTGVDTGELF
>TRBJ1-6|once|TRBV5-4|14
ASSGPQGASNSPLH
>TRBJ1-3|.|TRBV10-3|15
AISERGDTFSGNTIY
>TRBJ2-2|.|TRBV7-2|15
ASSSTQANIATGELF
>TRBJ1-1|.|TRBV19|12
ASSIGWGDTEAF
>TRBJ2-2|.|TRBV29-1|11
SHRESGTGELF
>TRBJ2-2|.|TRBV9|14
ASSVGGTANTGELF
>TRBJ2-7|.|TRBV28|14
ASSNPGTSGTYEQY
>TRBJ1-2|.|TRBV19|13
ASSIEGRHLNGYT
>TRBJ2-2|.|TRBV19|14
ASSIVSGADTGELF
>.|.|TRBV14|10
ASSQDRRTQY
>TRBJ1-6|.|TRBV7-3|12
ASSLVSGNSPLH
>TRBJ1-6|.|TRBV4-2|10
ASSQVGGPLH
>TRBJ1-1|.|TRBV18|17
ASSPLMPAGQVLLTEAF
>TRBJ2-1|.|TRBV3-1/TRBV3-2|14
ASSQVAGGGYNEQF
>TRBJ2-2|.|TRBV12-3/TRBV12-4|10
ASRPGSGELF
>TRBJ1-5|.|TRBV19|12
ASSETGGNQPQH
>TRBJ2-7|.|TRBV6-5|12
ASSPRRSSYEQY
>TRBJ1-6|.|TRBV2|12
ASSDREGRSPLH
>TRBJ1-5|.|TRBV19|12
ASSGTGGNQPQH
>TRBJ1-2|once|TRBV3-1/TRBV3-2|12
ASSREQGLGGYT
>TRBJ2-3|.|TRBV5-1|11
ASSLTGTDTQY
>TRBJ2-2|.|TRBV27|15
ASSLVPGLVNTGELF
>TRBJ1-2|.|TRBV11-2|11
ASSLGQASDYT
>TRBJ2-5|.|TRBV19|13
ASSGTGGPQETQY
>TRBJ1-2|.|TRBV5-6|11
ASSSGTNYGYT
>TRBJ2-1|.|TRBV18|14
ASSLRLAEAYNEQF
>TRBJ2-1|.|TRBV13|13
ASSLGLAGDVGQF
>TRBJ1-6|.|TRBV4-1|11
ASSQDNNSPLH
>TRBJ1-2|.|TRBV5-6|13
ASSFVFVQGYGYT
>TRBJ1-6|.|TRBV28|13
ASSTRAGGMSPLH
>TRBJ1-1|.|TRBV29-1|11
SVEGQKNTEAF
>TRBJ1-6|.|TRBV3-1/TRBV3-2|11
ASSQEVGAALH
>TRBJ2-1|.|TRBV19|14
ASSLGTSVFYNEQF
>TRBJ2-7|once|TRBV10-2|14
ASRGLAGGPSYEQY
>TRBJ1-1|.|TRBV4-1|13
ASSQVKGANTEAF
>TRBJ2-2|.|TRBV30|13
AWSDLGGSTGELF